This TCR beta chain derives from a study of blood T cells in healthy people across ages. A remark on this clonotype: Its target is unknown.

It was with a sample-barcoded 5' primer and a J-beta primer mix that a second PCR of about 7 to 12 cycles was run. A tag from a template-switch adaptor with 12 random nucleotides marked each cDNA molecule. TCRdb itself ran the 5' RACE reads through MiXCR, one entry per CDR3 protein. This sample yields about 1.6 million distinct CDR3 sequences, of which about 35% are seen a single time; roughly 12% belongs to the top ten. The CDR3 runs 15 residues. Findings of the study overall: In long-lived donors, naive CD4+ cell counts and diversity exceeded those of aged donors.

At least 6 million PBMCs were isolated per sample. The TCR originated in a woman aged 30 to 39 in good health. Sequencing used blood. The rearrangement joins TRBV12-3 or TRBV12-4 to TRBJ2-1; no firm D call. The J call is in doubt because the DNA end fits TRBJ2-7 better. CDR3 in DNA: TGTGCCAGCAGTTTAAGTAGCCGGGTGGAGATCGAGCAGTACTTC. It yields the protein CASSLSSRVEIEQYF.